These T cell receptor beta chains were read from a single sample in a study of post-analysis software for immune sequencing data. TCRdb independently ran MiXCR on the PCR reads; one entry per CDR3 protein. The sample consists of 750,000 to 950,000 distinct CDR3 sequences, around 46% of them appearing once. Sequenced material: blood. All receptors come from a girl aged 10-17 years with multiple sclerosis. The CDR3 runs from the conserved cysteine through the conserved F or W. The order of the fields is CDR3 length, J gene, D gene, clone size, V gene, CDR3 DNA, CDR3 protein. A D gene is named only where the DNA matches it firmly. Clone size appears in some rows only: once, few, many, or a class for an expanded clone.

15 TRBJ2-1 TRBD2 - TRBV28 TGTGCCAGCAGTCCAACTAGCGGGACTGGCAATGAGCAGTTCTTC CASSPTSGTGNEQFF
18 TRBJ2-4 TRBD2 - TRBV5-1 TGCGCCAGCAGCCCGGGACTAGCGGGCCAGCTAGCCAAAAACATTCAGTACTTC CASSPGLAGQLAKNIQYF
16 TRBJ2-1 TRBD1 once TRBV5-1 TGCGCCAGCAGCGCGGGACAGGGGGCATCCTACAATGAGCAGTTCTTC CASSAGQGASYNEQFF
12 TRBJ2-7 - few TRBV29-1 TGCAGCGTTGTCCCCAGGGGATCCGAGCAGTACTTC CSVVPRGSEQYF
14 TRBJ2-5 - - TRBV11-2 TGTGCCATCAGCTTGACCGTGGGAGTGGAGACCCAGTACTTC CAISLTVGVETQYF
13 TRBJ2-4 - - TRBV29-1 TGCAGCGTCAGACTGCCGGAGGGGAACATTCAGTACTTC CSVRLPEGNIQYF
13 TRBJ2-7 - few TRBV20-1 TGCAGTGCTAGGGGCGGCCAGCACTACGAGCAGTACTTC CSARGGQHYEQYF
12 TRBJ2-7 - - TRBV7-2 TGTGCCAGCAGCTTCTCCGTGGGCGAGCAGTACTTC CASSFSVGEQYF
17 TRBJ2-3 TRBD2 - TRBV9 TGTGCCAGCAGCGACTCACTGACTAGCGGGAGGACAGATACGCAGTATTTT CASSDSLTSGRTDTQYF
15 TRBJ1-2 - - TRBV9 TGTGCCAGCAGCGTAGGGTCCGGGACGGTGTATGGCTACACCTTC CASSVGSGTVYGYTF
16 TRBJ2-3 - - TRBV12-3/TRBV12-4 TGTGCCAGCAGTTTTGGGACGGGGCAGGGGCGAGATACGCAGTATTTT CASSFGTGQGRDTQYF
14 TRBJ2-7 - - TRBV7-9 TGTGCCAACAGCACACGACAGGCCGGCTACGAGCAGTACTTC CANSTRQAGYEQYF
13 TRBJ2-7 - once TRBV5-1 TGCGCCAGCCGGGGGTTAAACACCTACGAGCAGTACTTC CASRGLNTYEQYF
17 TRBJ2-5 TRBD2 - TRBV11-2 TGTGCCAGCAGCCCTCGGGGGATAGCGGGAAGCTCGGAGACCCAGTACTTC CASSPRGIAGSSETQYF
13 TRBJ1-2 - - TRBV30 TGTGCCCTGCAGACTGAGAAAAACTATGGCTACACCTTC CALQTEKNYGYTF
15 TRBJ2-1 TRBD2 - TRBV9 TGTGCCAGCAGCGACTGGACTAGCGGGACGAATGAGCAGTTCTTC CASSDWTSGTNEQFF
13 TRBJ2-6 - few TRBV24-1 TGTGCCACCAGTCCCCCTGGGGCCAACGTCCTGACTTTC CATSPPGANVLTF
14 TRBJ2-5 TRBD1 - TRBV12-5 TGTGCTAGTGCCGCGGGGACAGGGGATGAGACCCAGTACTTC CASAAGTGDETQYF
13 TRBJ2-7 TRBD2 - TRBV20-1 TGCAGTGCTAACCACGGGAGGGCCTACGAGCAGTACTTC CSANHGRAYEQYF
13 TRBJ2-7 - few TRBV2 TGTGCCAGCAGTTCACTCGCATTGTACGAGCAGTACTTC CASSSLALYEQYF
12 TRBJ1-2 - few TRBV6-1 TGTGCCAGCAGTGGGCTCGACTATGGCTACACCTTC CASSGLDYGYTF
15 TRBJ1-2 - few TRBV6-6 TGTGCCAGCAGTACAGGACAGACGTCTAACTATGGCTACACCTTC CASSTGQTSNYGYTF
15 TRBJ1-2 - - TRBV12-3/TRBV12-4 TGTGCCAGCAGCCAACGGTTAGGAACTAACTATGGCTACACCTTC CASSQRLGTNYGYTF
13 TRBJ1-5 TRBD1 - TRBV9 TGTGCCAGCGGACAGGGGGTAGGGCAGCCCCAGCATTTT CASGQGVGQPQHF
11 TRBJ2-1 - - TRBV20-1 TGCAGTGCTAGCCTCAACAATGAGCAGTTCTTC CSASLNNEQFF
12 TRBJ2-5 - - TRBV20-1 TGCATTAACCAGGGGCCTGGGGAGACCCAGTACTTC CINQGPGETQYF
20 TRBJ2-5 - - TRBV4-3 TGCGCCAGCAGCCCCTACCCCCTCGGAACTAGAAATGGTGGGATGGAGACCCAGTACTTC CASSPYPLGTRNGGMETQYF
14 TRBJ2-3 TRBD2 - TRBV7-2 TGTGCCAGCAGCGCGGGACTAGCGGTCGGGACGCAGTATTTT CASSAGLAVGTQYF
16 TRBJ2-1 TRBD2 - TRBV9 TGTGCCAACAGCTCAAGCGTGCGGGAGGGGCGCAATGAGCAGTTCTTC CANSSSVREGRNEQFF
17 TRBJ2-5 - - TRBV6-2/TRBV6-3 TGTGCCAGCAGTTACTCGACGGGGGCCATATCCGGAGAGACCCAGTACTTC CASSYSTGAISGETQYF
14 TRBJ2-7 - few TRBV3-1 TGTGCCAGCAGCCGGGGACTGAAAGACTACGAGCAGTACTTC CASSRGLKDYEQYF
14 TRBJ2-3 TRBD2 - TRBV20-1 TGCAGTGCCCCTCGGTCAGCGGGAGCAGATACGCAGTATTTT CSAPRSAGADTQYF
15 TRBJ2-5 TRBD2 few TRBV4-1 TGCGCCAGCAGCCAGAGGGAGCGGGAGGACGAGACCCAGTACTTC CASSQREREDETQYF
14 TRBJ1-6 - - TRBV6-5 TGTGCCAGCAGTATCCGGGAACTAAACTTACCCCTCCACTTT CASSIRELNLPLHF
14 TRBJ1-1 - - TRBV5-1 TGCGCCAGCAGCTTGAAAGGGCCCGGGGCTGAAGCTTTCTTT CASSLKGPGAEAFF
11 TRBJ2-1 - - TRBV20-1 TGCAGTGCTAGACTGATCAATGAGCAGTTCTTC CSARLINEQFF
15 TRBJ2-7 TRBD2 - TRBV6-5 TGTGCCAGCAGTTATGGACTAGCGGAATTCTACGAGCAGTACTTC CASSYGLAEFYEQYF
16 TRBJ2-7 TRBD2 - TRBV10-3 TGTGCCATCAGTGAGTCGAGGGCGGGAGCAACGGACGAGCAGTACTTC CAISESRAGATDEQYF
13 TRBJ2-4 - - TRBV20-1 TGCAGTGCTACGATAGCAACTAAAAACATTCAGTACTTC CSATIATKNIQYF
14 TRBJ2-1 TRBD2 - TRBV28 TGTGCCAGCAGTCCATCGGGACTAGGCAATGAGCAGTTCTTC CASSPSGLGNEQFF
14 TRBJ1-6 - few TRBV5-1 TGCGCCAGCAGCTTGGCCGGTCGGGGTTCACCCCTCCACTTT CASSLAGRGSPLHF